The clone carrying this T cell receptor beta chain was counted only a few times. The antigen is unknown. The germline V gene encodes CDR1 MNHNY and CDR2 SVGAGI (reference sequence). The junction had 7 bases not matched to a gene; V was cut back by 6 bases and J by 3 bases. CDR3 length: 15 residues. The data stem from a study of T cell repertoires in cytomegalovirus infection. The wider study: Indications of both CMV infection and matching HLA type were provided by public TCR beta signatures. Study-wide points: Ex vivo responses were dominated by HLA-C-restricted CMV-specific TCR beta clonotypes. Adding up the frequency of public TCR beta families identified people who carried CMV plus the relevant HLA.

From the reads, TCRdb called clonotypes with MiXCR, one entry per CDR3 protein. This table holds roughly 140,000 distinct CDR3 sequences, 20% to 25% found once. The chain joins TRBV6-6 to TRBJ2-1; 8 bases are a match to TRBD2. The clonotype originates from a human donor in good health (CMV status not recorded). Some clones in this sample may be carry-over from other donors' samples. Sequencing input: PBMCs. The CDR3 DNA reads TGTGCCAGCAGGTCCGCGGGGGGCGACTACAATGAGCAGTTCTTC. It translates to CASRSAGGDYNEQFF.